The rows below give T cell receptor beta chains drawn from one sample of a study of T cells in tuberculosis. Assay: immunoSEQ multiplex PCR; the TCRdb copy retains only in-frame clones and omits some. This sample has about 33,000 clones, with about 95% found just once. Sequencing used PBMCs. These receptor sequences come from a donor between 10 and 35 years old with latent tuberculosis or without tuberculosis infection. Both conserved end residues are part of each CDR3. D genes are given only for firm matches. Not every row has a clone size; where given, it reads once, few, many or a size class.

D gene: NA; J gene: TRBJ1-5; clone size: NA; V gene: TRBV6-5; CDR3 DNA: TGTGCCAGCAGCGCGGTGCATAGCAATCAGCCCCAGCATTTT; CDR3 protein: CASSAVHSNQPQHF
D gene: NA; J gene: TRBJ2-1; clone size: NA; V gene: TRBV11-2; CDR3 DNA: TGTGCCAGCAGAACGGTGGCCTACAATGAGCAGTTCTTC; CDR3 protein: CASRTVAYNEQFF
D gene: TRBD1; J gene: TRBJ2-7; clone size: few; V gene: TRBV11-2; CDR3 DNA: TGTGCCAGCAGCTTAGAGGGGACAGGGGTGGGTAGGGTAAGCTCCTACGAGCAGTACTTC; CDR3 protein: CASSLEGTGVGRVSSYEQYF
D gene: TRBD2; J gene: TRBJ2-1; clone size: NA; V gene: TRBV5-4; CDR3 DNA: TGTGCCAGCAGCCCTACTAGCGGGCACAATGAGCAGTTCTTC; CDR3 protein: CASSPTSGHNEQFF
D gene: TRBD1; J gene: TRBJ2-7; clone size: once; V gene: TRBV13; CDR3 DNA: TGTGCCAGCAGCTCCTACAGGGGCTCCTACGAGCAGTACTTC; CDR3 protein: CASSSYRGSYEQYF
D gene: TRBD2; J gene: TRBJ2-3; clone size: NA; V gene: TRBV30; CDR3 DNA: TGTGCCTGGACCAAAGCGGGAGCGGTAGATACGCAGTATTTT; CDR3 protein: CAWTKAGAVDTQYF
D gene: TRBD1; J gene: TRBJ2-7; clone size: NA; V gene: TRBV11-2; CDR3 DNA: TGTGCCAGCAGCTTTAATTTAGGGACAGGTTACTCCTACGAGCAGTACTTC; CDR3 protein: CASSFNLGTGYSYEQYF
D gene: NA; J gene: TRBJ1-6; clone size: NA; V gene: TRBV7-2; CDR3 DNA: TGTGCCAGCAGCTCCCCGGCGGGGGCCGGTTCACCCCTCCACTTT; CDR3 protein: CASSSPAGAGSPLHF
D gene: TRBD1; J gene: TRBJ1-4; clone size: NA; V gene: TRBV2; CDR3 DNA: TGTGCCAGCAGTGTGCACAGGGGGCTTGGTAATGAAAAACTGTTTTTT; CDR3 protein: CASSVHRGLGNEKLFF
D gene: NA; J gene: TRBJ1-3; clone size: NA; V gene: TRBV5-4; CDR3 DNA: TGTGCCACCCAGGGGGGAAACACCATATATTTT; CDR3 protein: CATQGGNTIYF
D gene: NA; J gene: TRBJ2-7; clone size: NA; V gene: TRBV5-6; CDR3 DNA: TGTGCCAGCAGCTTGTTGACAGGGGAGGGCCACGAGCAGTACTTC; CDR3 protein: CASSLLTGEGHEQYF